A selection of T cell receptor beta chains follows, all from one sample in a study of cytomegalovirus exposure and HLA in healthy donors. TCRdb keeps only in-frame clones here, not all; method: immunoSEQ multiplex PCR. Found here are fewer than 100,000 clones, roughly 93% of them singletons; the top ten hold around 2.1%. Sequenced material: PBMCs. Receptors were obtained from a man under 40 in good health and CMV-seronegative. Each CDR3 is given with its conserved first and last residue. Each record gives: J gene, clone size, D gene, V gene, CDR3 DNA, CDR3 protein. A D gene is named only where the DNA matches it firmly. Clone size appears in some rows only: once, few, many, or a class for an expanded clone.

j_gene: TRBJ2-3; abundance: .; d_gene: TRBD2; v_gene: TRBV7-3; CDR3nt: TGTGCCAGCAGCTCGCAGACTAGCGGGAGTGGGAGAGATACGCAGTATTTT; CDR3aa: CASSSQTSGSGRDTQYF
j_gene: TRBJ2-3; abundance: .; d_gene: TRBD1; v_gene: TRBV27; CDR3nt: TGTGCCAGCAGTTTAAACAGGGGCGCAGATACGCAGTATTTT; CDR3aa: CASSLNRGADTQYF
j_gene: TRBJ2-1; abundance: .; d_gene: .; v_gene: TRBV7-9; CDR3nt: TGTGCCAGCAGCACAGGCTCCTACAATGAGCAGTTCTTC; CDR3aa: CASSTGSYNEQFF
j_gene: TRBJ2-2; abundance: .; d_gene: TRBD1; v_gene: TRBV11-2; CDR3nt: TGTGCCAGCAGCAGGACCGGGACAGGGGCCGCCGGGGAGCTGTTTTTT; CDR3aa: CASSRTGTGAAGELFF
j_gene: TRBJ1-2; abundance: .; d_gene: .; v_gene: TRBV28; CDR3nt: TGTGCCAGCAGTGCGGGAGAGTATGGCTACACCTTC; CDR3aa: CASSAGEYGYTF
j_gene: TRBJ2-7; abundance: .; d_gene: .; v_gene: TRBV28; CDR3nt: TGTGCCAGCGGCGGAAGGACGAGTTCTTGGGGGCTCTACGAGCAGTACTTC; CDR3aa: CASGGRTSSWGLYEQYF
j_gene: TRBJ1-1; abundance: .; d_gene: TRBD1; v_gene: TRBV4-2; CDR3nt: TGTGCCAGCAGCCAAGAAGGGACAGGGTCCATGAACACTGAAGCTTTCTTT; CDR3aa: CASSQEGTGSMNTEAFF
j_gene: TRBJ1-1; abundance: once; d_gene: .; v_gene: TRBV28; CDR3nt: TGTGCCAGCAGTTTCAGACAGTTGAACACTGAAGCTTTCTTT; CDR3aa: CASSFRQLNTEAFF
j_gene: TRBJ2-3; abundance: .; d_gene: .; v_gene: TRBV18; CDR3nt: TGTGCCAGCTCACCAGCATACTTCACAGATACGCAGTATTTT; CDR3aa: CASSPAYFTDTQYF
j_gene: TRBJ1-4; abundance: .; d_gene: .; v_gene: TRBV5-5; CDR3nt: TGTGCCAGCAGCTTAAATCCTACAGGGTTTGTCGAAAAACTGTTTTTT; CDR3aa: CASSLNPTGFVEKLFF
j_gene: TRBJ2-7; abundance: few; d_gene: .; v_gene: TRBV6-1; CDR3nt: TGTGCCAGCAGTGTGGACGCTTCGGGGGCCTACGAGCAGTACTTC; CDR3aa: CASSVDASGAYEQYF
j_gene: TRBJ1-1; abundance: .; d_gene: TRBD1; v_gene: TRBV28; CDR3nt: TGTGCCAGCAGTACCGGGACAGGGGGCCGAGCTTTCTTT; CDR3aa: CASSTGTGGRAFF
j_gene: TRBJ1-4; abundance: .; d_gene: TRBD1; v_gene: TRBV11-1; CDR3nt: TGTGCCAGCAGTACGGACAGGGTGGATGAAAAACTGTTTTTT; CDR3aa: CASSTDRVDEKLFF
j_gene: TRBJ2-7; abundance: .; d_gene: .; v_gene: TRBV7-2; CDR3nt: TGTGCCAGCAGCCCGGGAGGTACAGGGGGCTACGAGCAGTACTTC; CDR3aa: CASSPGGTGGYEQYF
j_gene: TRBJ1-1; abundance: .; d_gene: .; v_gene: TRBV29-1; CDR3nt: TGCAGCGGATGGGGCCCAACCACTGAAGCTTTCTTT; CDR3aa: CSGWGPTTEAFF
j_gene: TRBJ1-4; abundance: .; d_gene: TRBD1; v_gene: TRBV2; CDR3nt: TGTGCCAGCCAAGGGGACAGGGGGCGAGGAAAACTGTTTTTT; CDR3aa: CASQGDRGRGKLFF
j_gene: TRBJ2-3; abundance: .; d_gene: .; v_gene: TRBV15; CDR3nt: TGTGCCACCAGCAGAGATAGAGGGGGTGGAGACACAGATACGCAGTATTTT; CDR3aa: CATSRDRGGGDTDTQYF
j_gene: TRBJ2-5; abundance: .; d_gene: TRBD1; v_gene: TRBV6-5; CDR3nt: TGTGCCAGCAGTGACCGGGACAGCCTTGGGACCCAGTACTTC; CDR3aa: CASSDRDSLGTQYF
j_gene: TRBJ1-1; abundance: .; d_gene: TRBD1; v_gene: TRBV6-1; CDR3nt: TGTGCCAGCAGTACAGGACAGGGGTACGACACTGAAGCTTTCTTT; CDR3aa: CASSTGQGYDTEAFF
j_gene: TRBJ2-3; abundance: .; d_gene: .; v_gene: TRBV6-1; CDR3nt: TGTGCCAGCAGTCCACCCCGGGGGGATACGCAGTATTTT; CDR3aa: CASSPPRGDTQYF
j_gene: TRBJ2-1; abundance: .; d_gene: TRBD2; v_gene: TRBV5-1; CDR3nt: TGCGCCAGCAGCTTAGGACTAGCGGGAGGCAGACAGTTCTTC; CDR3aa: CASSLGLAGGRQFF
j_gene: TRBJ1-4; abundance: .; d_gene: TRBD1; v_gene: TRBV25-1; CDR3nt: TGTGCCAGCAGGGGGACAGGGTACGAAAAACTGTTTTTT; CDR3aa: CASRGTGYEKLFF
j_gene: TRBJ2-1; abundance: .; d_gene: .; v_gene: TRBV7-6; CDR3nt: TGTGCCAGCAGCTTGGTGAGGGACAATGAGCAGTTCTTC; CDR3aa: CASSLVRDNEQFF
j_gene: TRBJ1-5; abundance: .; d_gene: .; v_gene: TRBV19; CDR3nt: TGTGCCAGTAGTACAGGCGAGAATCAGCCCCAGCATTTT; CDR3aa: CASSTGENQPQHF
j_gene: TRBJ2-1; abundance: .; d_gene: .; v_gene: TRBV4-1; CDR3nt: TGCGCCAGCAGCCAAGACTACAGTACCTACAATGAGCAGTTCTTC; CDR3aa: CASSQDYSTYNEQFF
j_gene: TRBJ2-1; abundance: once; d_gene: TRBD1; v_gene: TRBV7-2; CDR3nt: TGTGCCAGCAGCTCCCGAAGTGGACAGGGCAATGAGCAGTTCTTC; CDR3aa: CASSSRSGQGNEQFF
j_gene: TRBJ2-1; abundance: .; d_gene: .; v_gene: TRBV14; CDR3nt: TGTGCCAGCAGCCAAGAAAGGCGCTCGGGACAAGTGTACAATGAGCAGTTCTTC; CDR3aa: CASSQERRSGQVYNEQFF
j_gene: TRBJ1-5; abundance: once; d_gene: .; v_gene: TRBV6-6; CDR3nt: TGTGCCAGCAGCCGGGACACCCCCGGAGGGCCCCAGCATTTT; CDR3aa: CASSRDTPGGPQHF
j_gene: TRBJ2-2; abundance: .; d_gene: .; v_gene: TRBV2; CDR3nt: TGTGCCAGCAGTTTACTGACAGGGAACACCGGGGAGCTGTTTTTT; CDR3aa: CASSLLTGNTGELFF
j_gene: TRBJ2-7; abundance: .; d_gene: .; v_gene: TRBV7-2; CDR3nt: TGTGCCAGCAGCTTAAATCCGGGAGATTACGAGCAGTACTTC; CDR3aa: CASSLNPGDYEQYF
j_gene: TRBJ2-3; abundance: .; d_gene: .; v_gene: TRBV10-2; CDR3nt: TGCGCCAGCAGACAGGGCACAGATACGCAGTATTTT; CDR3aa: CASRQGTDTQYF
j_gene: TRBJ2-1; abundance: .; d_gene: TRBD2; v_gene: TRBV11-1; CDR3nt: TGTGCCAGCAGCAATCTAGCGGCACACAATGAGCAGTTCTTC; CDR3aa: CASSNLAAHNEQFF
j_gene: TRBJ1-1; abundance: .; d_gene: TRBD1; v_gene: TRBV6-6; CDR3nt: TGTGCCAGCAGGCCCACAGGGGCTGACACTGAAGCTTTCTTT; CDR3aa: CASRPTGADTEAFF
j_gene: TRBJ1-2; abundance: .; d_gene: .; v_gene: TRBV7-9; CDR3nt: TGTGCCAGCGCACAGGGTTACGGCTACACCTTC; CDR3aa: CASAQGYGYTF
j_gene: TRBJ1-5; abundance: .; d_gene: .; v_gene: TRBV2; CDR3nt: TGTGCCAGCAGGGACAGCGATAGCAATCAGCCCCAGCATTTT; CDR3aa: CASRDSDSNQPQHF
j_gene: TRBJ2-7; abundance: .; d_gene: .; v_gene: TRBV28; CDR3nt: TGTGCCAGCAGTACCAGCTACGAGCAGTACTTC; CDR3aa: CASSTSYEQYF
j_gene: TRBJ2-4; abundance: .; d_gene: .; v_gene: TRBV25-1; CDR3nt: TGTGCCAGCAGTGGGGCAGGGCCTTCAGCCAAAAACATTCAGTACTTC; CDR3aa: CASSGAGPSAKNIQYF
j_gene: TRBJ1-4; abundance: .; d_gene: TRBD1; v_gene: TRBV6-5; CDR3nt: TGTGCCAGCAGTTGGCCGGGACAGGGAACTAATGAAAAACTGTTTTTT; CDR3aa: CASSWPGQGTNEKLFF
j_gene: TRBJ2-4; abundance: .; d_gene: .; v_gene: TRBV7-8; CDR3nt: TGTGCCAGCAGCTTGGGGGCGGCCAAAAACATTCAGTACTTC; CDR3aa: CASSLGAAKNIQYF
j_gene: TRBJ1-1; abundance: .; d_gene: TRBD1; v_gene: TRBV5-5; CDR3nt: TGTGCCAGCAGCTTGGAGCAGGGGGCGCACACTGAAGCTTTCTTT; CDR3aa: CASSLEQGAHTEAFF
j_gene: TRBJ2-2; abundance: .; d_gene: TRBD2; v_gene: TRBV5-4; CDR3nt: TGTGCCAGCAGCCAGACTAGCGGGGGCCCGAACACCGGGGAGCTGTTTTTT; CDR3aa: CASSQTSGGPNTGELFF
j_gene: TRBJ2-5; abundance: .; d_gene: TRBD1; v_gene: TRBV5-6; CDR3nt: TGTGCCAGCGTTTTACAGGGGTTCGTTGAGACCCAGTACTTC; CDR3aa: CASVLQGFVETQYF
j_gene: TRBJ2-7; abundance: .; d_gene: TRBD1; v_gene: TRBV11-2; CDR3nt: TGTGCCAGCAGCCTGCGGGACAGGGCTTACGAGCAGTACTTC; CDR3aa: CASSLRDRAYEQYF
j_gene: TRBJ2-7; abundance: few; d_gene: .; v_gene: TRBV5-6; CDR3nt: TGTGCCAGCAGCCGTAAAACAGGAAATTACGAGCAGTACTTC; CDR3aa: CASSRKTGNYEQYF
j_gene: TRBJ2-7; abundance: once; d_gene: TRBD2; v_gene: TRBV27; CDR3nt: TGTGCCAGCAGTCCCAAGCGGGAGGGCCGAATGGAGCAGTACTTC; CDR3aa: CASSPKREGRMEQYF
j_gene: TRBJ1-4; abundance: .; d_gene: TRBD1; v_gene: TRBV5-1; CDR3nt: TGCGCCAGCGGCCCGGGACAGAGTTTTGAAAAACTGTTTTTT; CDR3aa: CASGPGQSFEKLFF
j_gene: TRBJ2-2; abundance: .; d_gene: TRBD2; v_gene: TRBV4-1; CDR3nt: TGCGCCAGCAGCCCACACTACCGATCTAGCGGGAGGGCCCGAAACACCGGGGAGCTGTTTTTT; CDR3aa: CASSPHYRSSGRARNTGELFF
j_gene: TRBJ1-5; abundance: .; d_gene: .; v_gene: TRBV28; CDR3nt: TGTGCCAGCAGTTTTGGTCGGGGGAGCAATCAGCCCCAGCATTTT; CDR3aa: CASSFGRGSNQPQHF
j_gene: TRBJ1-2; abundance: once; d_gene: TRBD1; v_gene: TRBV7-2; CDR3nt: TGTGCCAGCAGCTCGCCCGGGACAGGGGAATCCTATGGCTACACCTTC; CDR3aa: CASSSPGTGESYGYTF
j_gene: TRBJ2-7; abundance: .; d_gene: TRBD2; v_gene: TRBV5-5; CDR3nt: TGTGCCAGCAGCTCGGGGGGGTGGTCCTACGAGCAGTACTTC; CDR3aa: CASSSGGWSYEQYF
j_gene: TRBJ2-6; abundance: .; d_gene: .; v_gene: TRBV4-2; CDR3nt: TGTGCCAGCAGCCAAGAGGAAGGCGGAGGGGCCAACGTCCTGACTTTC; CDR3aa: CASSQEEGGGANVLTF
j_gene: TRBJ2-5; abundance: .; d_gene: TRBD1; v_gene: TRBV19; CDR3nt: TGTGCCAGTACCGGGACAGGGGTCGGCGAGACCCAGTACTTC; CDR3aa: CASTGTGVGETQYF
j_gene: TRBJ1-4; abundance: once; d_gene: TRBD1; v_gene: TRBV18; CDR3nt: TGTGCCAGCTCACCAGTGGGACAGGGCTGGGAAAAACTGTTTTTT; CDR3aa: CASSPVGQGWEKLFF
j_gene: TRBJ2-1; abundance: .; d_gene: TRBD2; v_gene: TRBV13; CDR3nt: TGTGCCAGCAGTGTAGTGAGAGGGGAGGGCCGCAATGAGCAGTTCTTC; CDR3aa: CASSVVRGEGRNEQFF
j_gene: TRBJ2-7; abundance: .; d_gene: TRBD1; v_gene: TRBV7-9; CDR3nt: TGTGCCAGCAGCACCCGACAGGGGGCGGCCTACGAGCAGTACTTC; CDR3aa: CASSTRQGAAYEQYF
j_gene: TRBJ1-2; abundance: .; d_gene: .; v_gene: TRBV2; CDR3nt: TGTGCCAGCAGCGTCCCCGAGGGTTGGAGCGACTATGGCTACACCTTC; CDR3aa: CASSVPEGWSDYGYTF
j_gene: TRBJ2-3; abundance: .; d_gene: TRBD2; v_gene: TRBV2; CDR3nt: TGTGCGGCGGGGGGGAGAAATGGGGATACGCAGTATTTT; CDR3aa: CAAGGRNGDTQYF
j_gene: TRBJ2-5; abundance: .; d_gene: TRBD1; v_gene: TRBV9; CDR3nt: TGTGCCAGCAGCGTTGTACAGGGGGGAGTGGAGACCCAGTACTTC; CDR3aa: CASSVVQGGVETQYF
j_gene: TRBJ2-3; abundance: .; d_gene: .; v_gene: TRBV11-2; CDR3nt: TGTGCCAGCAGCTTCGGGAGAGTAGATACGCAGTATTTT; CDR3aa: CASSFGRVDTQYF
j_gene: TRBJ2-7; abundance: .; d_gene: TRBD1; v_gene: TRBV18; CDR3nt: TGTGCCAGCTCACGATCGGGACAGGGTTCCTACGAGCAGTACTTC; CDR3aa: CASSRSGQGSYEQYF